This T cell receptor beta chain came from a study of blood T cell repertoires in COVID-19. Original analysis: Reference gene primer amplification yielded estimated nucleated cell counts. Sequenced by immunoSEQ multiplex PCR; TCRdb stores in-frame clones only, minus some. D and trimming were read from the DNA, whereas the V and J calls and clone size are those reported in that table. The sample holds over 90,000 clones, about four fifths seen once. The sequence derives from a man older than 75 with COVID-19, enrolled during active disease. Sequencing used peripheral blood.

Written as DNA, the CDR3 is TGTGCCAGTAGTAGCCACAGGGTAACCGAGCAGTACTTC. Protein sequence: CASSSHRVTEQYF. This chain links TRBV19 with TRBJ2-7; maybe TRBD1 (6 bases). The V end lost 4 bases, the J end lost 6 bases, and 13 bases lay between the germline ends. CDR3 length: 13 residues. The germline CDR1 and CDR2 sequences are LNHDA and SQIVND (reference sequence).